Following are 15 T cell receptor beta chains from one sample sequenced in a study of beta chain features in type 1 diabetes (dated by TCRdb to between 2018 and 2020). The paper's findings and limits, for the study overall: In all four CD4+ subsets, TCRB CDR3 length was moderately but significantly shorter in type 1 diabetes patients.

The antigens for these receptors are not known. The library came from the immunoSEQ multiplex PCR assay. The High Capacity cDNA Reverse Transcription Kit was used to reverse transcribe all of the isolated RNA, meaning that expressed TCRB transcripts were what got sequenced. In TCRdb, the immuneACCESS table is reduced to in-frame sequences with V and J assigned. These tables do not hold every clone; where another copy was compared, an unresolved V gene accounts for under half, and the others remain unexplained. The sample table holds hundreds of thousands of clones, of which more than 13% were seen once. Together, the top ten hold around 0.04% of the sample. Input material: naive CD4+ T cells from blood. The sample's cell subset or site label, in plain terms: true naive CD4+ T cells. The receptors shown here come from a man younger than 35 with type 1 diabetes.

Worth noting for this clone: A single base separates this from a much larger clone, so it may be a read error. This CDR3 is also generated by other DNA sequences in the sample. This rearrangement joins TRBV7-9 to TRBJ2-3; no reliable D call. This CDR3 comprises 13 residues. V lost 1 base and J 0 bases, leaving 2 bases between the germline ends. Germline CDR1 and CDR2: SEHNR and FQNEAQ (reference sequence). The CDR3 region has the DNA TGTGCCAGCAGCTTAGTTAGCACAGATACGCAGTATTTT. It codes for CASSLVSTDTQYF.

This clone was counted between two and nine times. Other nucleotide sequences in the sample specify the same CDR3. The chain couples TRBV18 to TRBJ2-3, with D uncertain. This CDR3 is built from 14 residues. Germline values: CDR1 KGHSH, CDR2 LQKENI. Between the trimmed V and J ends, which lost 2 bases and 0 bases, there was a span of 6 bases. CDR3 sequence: CASSPGPSTDTQYF. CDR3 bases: TGTGCCAGCTCACCAGGACCTAGCACAGATACGCAGTATTTT. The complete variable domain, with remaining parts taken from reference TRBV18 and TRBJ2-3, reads NAGVMQNPRHLVRRRGQEARLRCSPMKGHSHVYWYRQLPEEGLKFMVYLQKENIIDESGMPKERFSAEFPKEGPSILRIQQVVRGDSAAYFCASSPGPSTDTQYFGPGTRLTVL.

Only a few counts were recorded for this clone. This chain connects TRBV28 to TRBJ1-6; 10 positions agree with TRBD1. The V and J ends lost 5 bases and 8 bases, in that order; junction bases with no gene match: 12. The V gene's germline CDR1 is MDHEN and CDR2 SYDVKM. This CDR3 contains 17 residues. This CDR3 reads CASSPPGQGIVHSPLHF. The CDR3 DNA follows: TGTGCCAGCAGTCCCCCGGGACAGGGGATTGTCCATTCACCCCTCCACTTT.

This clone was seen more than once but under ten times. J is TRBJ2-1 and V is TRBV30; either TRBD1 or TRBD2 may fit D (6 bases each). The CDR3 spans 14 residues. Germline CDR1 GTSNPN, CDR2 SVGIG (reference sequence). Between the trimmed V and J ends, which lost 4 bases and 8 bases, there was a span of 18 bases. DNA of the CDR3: TGTGCCTGGATACGCTTCGGGGGCCAGGATGAGCAGTTCTTC. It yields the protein CAWIRFGGQDEQFF.

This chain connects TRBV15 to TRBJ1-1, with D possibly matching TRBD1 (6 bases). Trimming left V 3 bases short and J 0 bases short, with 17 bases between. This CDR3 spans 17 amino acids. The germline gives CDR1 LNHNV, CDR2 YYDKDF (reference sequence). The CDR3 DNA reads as TGTGCCACCAGCAGTACCCCCAGGGGAAAACTGAACACTGAAGCTTTCTTT. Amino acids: CATSSTPRGKLNTEAFF.

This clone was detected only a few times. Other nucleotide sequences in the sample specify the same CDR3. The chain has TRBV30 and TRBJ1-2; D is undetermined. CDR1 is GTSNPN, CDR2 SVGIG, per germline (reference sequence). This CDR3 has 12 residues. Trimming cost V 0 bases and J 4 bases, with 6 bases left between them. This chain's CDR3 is CAWSVGGYGYTF. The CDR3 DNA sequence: TGTGCCTGGAGTGTTGGAGGCTATGGCTACACCTTC.

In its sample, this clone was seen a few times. CDR3 sequence reads: CAWAGGELFF. CDR3 nucleotides: TGTGCCTGGGCGGGAGGGGAGCTGTTTTTT. The V gene is TRBV30, the J gene TRBJ2-2; possible D gene TRBD2, 6 bases. CDR1 GTSNPN and CDR2 SVGIG come from the germline V gene (reference sequence). Trimming left V 5 bases short and J 8 bases short, with 6 bases between. The CDR3 spans 10 residues.

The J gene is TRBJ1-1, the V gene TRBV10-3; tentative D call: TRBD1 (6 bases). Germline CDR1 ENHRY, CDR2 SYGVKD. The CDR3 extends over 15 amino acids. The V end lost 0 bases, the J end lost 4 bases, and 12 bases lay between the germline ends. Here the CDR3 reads CAISESLQGGTEAFF. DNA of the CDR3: TGTGCCATCAGTGAGTCGTTACAGGGAGGCACTGAAGCTTTCTTT.

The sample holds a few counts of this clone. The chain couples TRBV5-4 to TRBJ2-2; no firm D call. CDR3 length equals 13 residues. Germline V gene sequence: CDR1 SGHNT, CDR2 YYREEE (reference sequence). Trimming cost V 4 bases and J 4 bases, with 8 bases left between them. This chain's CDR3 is CASSPSGTGELFF. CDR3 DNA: TGTGCCAGCAGCCCGTCAGGCACCGGGGAGCTGTTTTTT. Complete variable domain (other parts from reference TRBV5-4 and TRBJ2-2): ETGVTQSPTHLIKTRGQQVTLRCSSQSGHNTVSWYQQALGQGPQFIFQYYREEENGRGNFPPRFSGLQFPNYSSELNVNALELDDSALYLCASSPSGTGELFFGEGSRLTVL.

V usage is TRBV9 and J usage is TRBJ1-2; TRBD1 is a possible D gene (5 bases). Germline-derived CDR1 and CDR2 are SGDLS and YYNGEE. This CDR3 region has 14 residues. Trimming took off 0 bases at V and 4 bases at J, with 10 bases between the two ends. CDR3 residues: CASSVETASYGYTF. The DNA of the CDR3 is TGTGCCAGCAGCGTAGAGACAGCCTCCTATGGCTACACCTTC.

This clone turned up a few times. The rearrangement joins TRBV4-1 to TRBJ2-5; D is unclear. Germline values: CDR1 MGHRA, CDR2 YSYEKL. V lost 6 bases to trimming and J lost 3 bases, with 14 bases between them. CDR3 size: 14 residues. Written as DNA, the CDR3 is TGCGCCAGCAGAGCCCTGGGCAGGAAAGAGACCCAGTACTTC. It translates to CASRALGRKETQYF.

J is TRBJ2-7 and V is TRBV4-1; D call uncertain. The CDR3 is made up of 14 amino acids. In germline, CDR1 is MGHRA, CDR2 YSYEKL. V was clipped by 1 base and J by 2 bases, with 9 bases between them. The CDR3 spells CASSQVARPYEQYF. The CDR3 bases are TGCGCCAGCAGCCAAGTCGCTAGGCCCTACGAGCAGTACTTC.

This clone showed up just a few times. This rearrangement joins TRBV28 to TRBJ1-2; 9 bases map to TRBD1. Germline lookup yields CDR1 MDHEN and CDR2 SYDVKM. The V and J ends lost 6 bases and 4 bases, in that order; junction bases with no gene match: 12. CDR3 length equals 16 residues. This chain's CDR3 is CASSTPGQGFLYGYTF. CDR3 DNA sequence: TGTGCCAGCAGCACCCCGGGACAGGGATTCCTCTATGGCTACACCTTC.

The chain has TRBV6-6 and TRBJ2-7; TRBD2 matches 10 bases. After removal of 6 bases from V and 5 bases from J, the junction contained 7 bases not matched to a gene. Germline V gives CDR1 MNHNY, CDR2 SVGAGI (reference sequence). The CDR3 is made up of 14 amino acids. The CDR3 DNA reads TGTGCCAGCAGAGTAGCGGGGGGCCGGGACGAGCAGTACTTC. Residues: CASRVAGGRDEQYF.

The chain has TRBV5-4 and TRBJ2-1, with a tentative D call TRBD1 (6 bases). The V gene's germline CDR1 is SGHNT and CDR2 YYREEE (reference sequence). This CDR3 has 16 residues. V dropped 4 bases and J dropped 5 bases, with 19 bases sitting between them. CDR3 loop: CASSLGQRKTDNEQFF. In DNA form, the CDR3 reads TGTGCCAGCAGCCTCGGACAGCGGAAGACCGACAATGAGCAGTTCTTC.